This T cell receptor (beta chain) emerged from a study of radiation and T cells in renal cell carcinoma. Study results and limitations: Top tumor clonotypes rose in blood 2 weeks post-radiation, then contracted.

Using immunoSEQ multiplex PCR, the repertoire was profiled, and TCRdb retains in-frame clones only, with some absent. This table holds about 150,000 clones, 80% to 90% found once. Per the germline V gene, CDR1 is SGHRS and CDR2 is YFSETQ. This CDR3 has 14 residues. With 4 bases removed from V and 2 bases from J, the gap between germline ends came to 12 bases. Time point noted: blood 2 weeks post-SBRT. Documented treatment: 15 Gy SBRT to primary tumor, nephrectomy 4 weeks later. Details on this clone: Its specificity is not known.

The chain has TRBV5-1 and TRBJ2-5; unclear D gene. Here the sequenced sample was blood, taken from a patient whose treatment included radiotherapy and nephrectomy. The sequence came from a woman between 45 and 60 years old with renal cell carcinoma. CDR3 region: CASSPRALQETQYF. The CDR3 bases are TGCGCCAGCAGCCCCCGGGCTCTGCAAGAGACCCAGTACTTC. The entire variable domain, with the rest obtained from reference TRBV5-1 and TRBJ2-5, is as follows: KAGVTQTPRYLIKTRGQQVTLSCSPISGHRSVSWYQQTPGQGLQFLFEYFSETQRNKGNFPGRFSGRQFSNSRSEMNVSTLELGDSALYLCASSPRALQETQYFGPGTRLLVL.